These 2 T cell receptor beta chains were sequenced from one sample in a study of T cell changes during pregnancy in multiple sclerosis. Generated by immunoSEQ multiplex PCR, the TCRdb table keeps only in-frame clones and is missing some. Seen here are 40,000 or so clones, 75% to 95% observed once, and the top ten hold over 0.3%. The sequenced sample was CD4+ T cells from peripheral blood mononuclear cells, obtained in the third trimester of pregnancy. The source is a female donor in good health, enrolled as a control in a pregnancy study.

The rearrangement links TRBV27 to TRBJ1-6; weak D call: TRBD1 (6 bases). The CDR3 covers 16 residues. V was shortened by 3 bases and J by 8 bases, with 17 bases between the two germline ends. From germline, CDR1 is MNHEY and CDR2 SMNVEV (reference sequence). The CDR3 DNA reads TGTGCCAGCAGTTTGAACAGGGTCGGGGAGTATTCACCCCTCCACTTT. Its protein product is CASSLNRVGEYSPLHF.

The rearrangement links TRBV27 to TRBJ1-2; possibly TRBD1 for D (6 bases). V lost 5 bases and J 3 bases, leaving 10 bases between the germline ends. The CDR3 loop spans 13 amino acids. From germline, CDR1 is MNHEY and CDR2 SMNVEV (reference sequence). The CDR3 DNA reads TGTGCCAGCAGTCGACAGGACGACTATGGCTACACCTTC. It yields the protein CASSRQDDYGYTF.